Sequencing of this TCR beta chain was carried out in a study of T-cell memory formation after mild COVID-19. Turning to the study itself: TCR clusters mostly belonged to single donors.

This CDR3 is built from 13 residues. Trimming removed 6 bases from V and 2 bases from J, with 11 bases in between. Looked up from germline, CDR1 is MNHEY and CDR2 is SVGAGI. Findings of the study overall: Shrinking CD4+ clones resided mostly in CM and EM, and CD8+ ones in EMRA. Clones shrinking between day 15 and 85 showed a balanced CD4/CD8 split, and those that grew later tilted toward CD4+.

In the case of this clonotype: Its antigen is undetermined.

5'RACE primed at constant segments yielded TCR alpha and TCR beta cDNA libraries bearing sample barcodes and UMIs. A single record per CDR3 protein comes from TCRdb applying MiXCR to the 5' RACE reads. The profile shows over 400,000 distinct CDR3 sequences, about 22% of them singletons. The rearrangement joins TRBV6-5 to TRBJ2-7; tentatively, D is TRBD1 (5 bases). This sequence was found in an adult woman who had mild COVID-19 (a few samples of this study predate the infection). Cell type and time point are not known. The material sequenced was PBMCs or a T cell subset sorted from them (not recorded which). The CDR3, as DNA: TGTGCCAGCAGCCCGGACACAACCTACGAGCAGTACTTC. This encodes CASSPDTTYEQYF.